This T cell receptor (beta chain) was captured by sequencing in a study of blood T cell repertoires in COVID-19. About the research overall: The United States, Italy and Spain supplied acute and convalescent COVID-19 samples. From T cells, B-cell-depleted T cells, or PBMCs came the material, which was cDNA or gDNA.

How the authors handled the data: Amplifying reference gene primers gave estimates of nucleated cell counts. Libraries were prepared by immunoSEQ multiplex PCR; TCRdb keeps only in-frame clonotypes and omits some of them. V, J and clone size are those of that table, while D and trimming were read from the DNA. Here the sample spans about 270,000 clones, around 82% being singletons. The CDR3 consists of 13 residues. Germline loops: CDR1 LGHNA, CDR2 YSLEER. V gave up 4 bases and J gave up 8 bases; unmatched junction bases: 6. This clone was found a few times. The TCR originated in a woman aged 50 to 60 who had recovered from COVID-19. The rearrangement joins TRBV4-3 to TRBJ1-2; 8 bases are a match to TRBD1. Material: peripheral blood. The CDR3 coding sequence is TGCGCCAGCAGCCGCGGACAGGGTCGCGGCTACACCTTC. This sequence encodes CASSRGQGRGYTF.